The next 10 T cell receptor beta chains were all read from a single sample in a study of long-term antiretroviral therapy in people with HIV. Version v3.0 of the immunoSEQ assay ran at survey level. Method: immunoSEQ multiplex PCR; TCRdb's copy keeps in-frame clones and lacks some. The repertoire holds roughly 30,000 clones, with 75% to 85% as singletons. The material was unsorted PBMCs, obtained 0.3 years after starting antiretroviral therapy. Receptors originate from a man in his forties or fifties with HIV.

As for this clone: Sequence at one end of the junction differs from germline and may be a read error. The V and J genes are TRBV7-3 and TRBJ2-1, with D tentatively TRBD1 (6 bases). CDR1 and CDR2 (germline): SGHTA, FQGTGA. This CDR3 contains 14 residues. The chain's CDR3 is CASNTGPGRDEQFF. The CDR3 region has the DNA TGCGCCTCTAATACAGGGCCGGGTCGCGATGAGCAGTTCTTC.

The chain joins TRBV4-1 to TRBJ1-1, with a tentative D call TRBD1 (6 bases). CDR1 and CDR2 from the germline V gene are MGHRA and YSYEKL. This CDR3 has 14 residues. V was pared by 6 bases and J by 1 base, with 12 bases between. The CDR3 bases are TGCGCCAGCAGTAAAGGACAGCGGAACACTGAAGCTTTCTTT. Translated: CASSKGQRNTEAFF.

The gene calls are TRBV2 and TRBJ1-5; D is ambiguous. This CDR3 contains 14 residues. The germline V and J ends were trimmed by 2 bases and 3 bases, with 8 bases remaining between them. Germline V gives CDR1 SNHLY, CDR2 FYNNEI. CDR3: CASSEIRINQPQHF. DNA of the CDR3: TGTGCCAGCAGTGAAATTCGGATCAATCAGCCCCAGCATTTT.

This clone appeared once. The J gene is TRBJ2-1, the V gene TRBV11-2; TRBD1 matches 7 bases. Germline loops: CDR1 SGHAT, CDR2 FQNNGV. The CDR3 has 12 residues. The junction had 2 bases not matched to a gene; V was cut back by 4 bases and J by 8 bases. The DNA of the CDR3 is TGTGCCAGCAGCTGGACAGGCGATGAGCAGTTCTTC. Translating gives CASSWTGDEQFF.

The gene calls are TRBV28 and TRBJ2-3, with 11 positions matching TRBD2. Trimming removed 5 bases from V and 2 bases from J; junction bases left unmatched: 9. There are 17 residues in the CDR3. CDR1 and CDR2 from the germline V gene are MDHEN and SYDVKM. The CDR3 DNA sequence: TGTGCCAGCAGTCAACCGGGACTAGCGGTGTTCACAGATACGCAGTATTTT. It specifies CASSQPGLAVFTDTQYF. Combining the CDR3 with reference TRBV28 and TRBJ2-3 gives the whole variable domain DVKVTQSSRYLVKRTGEKVFLECVQDMDHENMFWYRQDPGLGLRLIYFSYDVKMKEKGDIPEGYSVSREKKERFSLILESASTNQTSMYLCASSQPGLAVFTDTQYFGPGTRLTVL.

The chain employs TRBV7-6 and TRBJ1-4, with D possibly matching TRBD1 (5 bases). This CDR3 contains 15 residues. The ends were cut back, 5 bases at V and 3 bases at J, with 13 bases in the middle. CDR1 and CDR2 (germline): SGHVS, FNYEAQ. CDR3 sequence reads: CASSTSGSANEKLFF. CDR3 DNA: TGTGCCAGCAGCACCTCAGGGTCTGCTAATGAAAAACTGTTTTTT.

This clone occurred a few times. The gene calls are TRBV19 and TRBJ1-2, with D possibly TRBD1 on 5 matching bases. This CDR3 comprises 14 residues. The V gene lost 5 bases and the J gene lost 4 bases, with 14 bases spanning the gap. The germline V gene encodes CDR1 LNHDA and CDR2 SQIVND (reference sequence). The CDR3 loop is CASSRTPGSYGYTF. For the CDR3, the DNA is TGTGCCAGTAGTCGGACACCAGGGAGCTATGGCTACACCTTC. Drawing the rest from reference TRBV19 and TRBJ1-2, the complete variable domain is DGGITQSPKYLFRKEGQNVTLSCEQNLNHDAMYWYRQDPGQGLRLIYYSQIVNDFQKGDIAEGYSVSREKKESFPLTVTSAQKNPTAFYLCASSRTPGSYGYTFGSGTRLTVV.

The chain carries TRBV4-3 and TRBJ2-3; the D is unclear. The germline gives CDR1 LGHNA, CDR2 YSLEER. V lost 4 bases and J lost 2, with 19 bases in between. The CDR3 spans 17 residues. As DNA, the CDR3 is TGCGCCAGCAGCCCAATTCAGCTTGTAGGGCCCACAGATACGCAGTATTTT. Translation: CASSPIQLVGPTDTQYF.

This clone was detected only once. The rearrangement uses TRBV5-1 and TRBJ2-3; 7 positions match TRBD2. The CDR3 is 15 residues long. The V segment lost 3 bases and the J segment 3 bases; nucleotides outside the gene matches: 7. The germline V gene encodes CDR1 SGHRS and CDR2 YFSETQ. The chain's CDR3 is CASSSGEGVTDTQYF. The CDR3, as DNA: TGCGCCAGCAGCTCCGGGGAGGGAGTAACAGATACGCAGTATTTT.

This clone came up once. CDR3 nucleotides: TGCGCCAGCAGCCTAGTGGGGTCCCACCAAGGCGGCCTGTTTTTT. Amino acids: CASSLVGSHQGGLFF. This rearrangement joins TRBV4-3 to TRBJ1-4; D is unresolved. The V gene's germline CDR1 is LGHNA and CDR2 YSLEER. The CDR3 consists of 15 residues. Trimming shortened V by 4 bases and J by 14 bases, and 23 bases separated the two germline ends.